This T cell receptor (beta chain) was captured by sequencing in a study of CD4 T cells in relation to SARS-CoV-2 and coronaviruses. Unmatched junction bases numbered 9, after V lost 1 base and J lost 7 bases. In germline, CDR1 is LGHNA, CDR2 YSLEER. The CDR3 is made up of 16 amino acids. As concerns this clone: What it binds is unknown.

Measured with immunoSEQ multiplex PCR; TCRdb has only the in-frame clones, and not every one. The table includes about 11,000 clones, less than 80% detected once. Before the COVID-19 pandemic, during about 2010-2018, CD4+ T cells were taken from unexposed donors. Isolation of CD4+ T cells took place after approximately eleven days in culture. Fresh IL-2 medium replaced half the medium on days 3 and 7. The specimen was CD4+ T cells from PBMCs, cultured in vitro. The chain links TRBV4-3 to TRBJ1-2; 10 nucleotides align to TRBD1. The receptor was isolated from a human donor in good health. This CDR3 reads CASSQGRLRDRGGYTF. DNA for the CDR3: TGCGCCAGCAGCCAAGGTCGCCTCCGGGACAGGGGTGGCTACACCTTC.